Listed here are 5 T cell receptor beta chains from one sample, sequenced in a study of cytomegalovirus exposure and HLA in healthy donors. Both 60 Vbeta primers and 13 Jbeta primers went into the PCR. Sequenced by immunoSEQ multiplex PCR; TCRdb stores in-frame clones only, minus some. Of fewer than 250,000 clones in the sample, 80% to 85% were seen once. The sequencing sample was made of PBMCs. These receptors were taken from a boy aged 2 to 10 in good health and CMV-seronegative.

This rearrangement joins TRBV7-9 to TRBJ2-7; 7 bases fit TRBD1. CDR3 length equals 14 residues. Germline CDR1 and CDR2: SEHNR and FQNEAQ (reference sequence). V dropped 5 bases and J dropped 3; count of bases not matched to a gene: 7. The CDR3 region is CASSQTTGYYEQYF. The CDR3 DNA follows: TGTGCCAGCAGCCAGACGACAGGGTACTACGAGCAGTACTTC.

This rearrangement joins TRBV5-4 to TRBJ1-2; D is unclear. This CDR3 region has 13 residues. Germline V gene lookup returns CDR1 SGHNT and CDR2 YYREEE (reference sequence). V lost 4 bases, J lost 14 bases, and 21 bases lay in between. CDR3: CASSHGQASYLTF. The CDR3 DNA follows: TGTGCCAGCAGCCACGGTCAGGCCAGCTACTTAACCTTC.

The V and J genes are TRBV11-2 and TRBJ1-6; 10 nucleotides match TRBD1. Germline lookup yields CDR1 SGHAT and CDR2 FQNNGV. The CDR3 sequence is 15 residues long. V shed 5 bases and J 7 bases; nucleotides not matched to a gene: 5. This chain's CDR3 is CASSPWGQGNSPLHF. The CDR3 DNA reads as TGTGCCAGCAGCCCGTGGGGACAGGGGAATTCACCCCTCCACTTT. Variable domain in full (rest from reference TRBV11-2 and TRBJ1-6): EAGVAQSPRYKIIEKRQSVAFWCNPISGHATLYWYQQILGQGPKLLIQFQNNGVVDDSQLPKDRFSAERLKGVDSTLKIQPAKLEDSAVYLCASSPWGQGNSPLHFGNGTRLTVT.

This sequence joins TRBV27 and TRBJ2-1; perhaps TRBD2 as D (6 bases). This CDR3 is 14 amino acids long. CDR1 is MNHEY and CDR2 is SMNVEV in the germline V gene (reference sequence). V lost 3 bases and J 4 bases, leaving 10 bases between the germline ends. CDR3: CASSFAGRYNEQFF. DNA of the CDR3: TGTGCCAGCAGTTTCGCGGGGAGGTACAATGAGCAGTTCTTC.

This sequence joins TRBV6-5 and TRBJ1-2; perhaps TRBD1 as D (6 bases). V lost 7 bases and J 3 bases, leaving 15 bases between the germline ends. CDR1 is MNHEY and CDR2 is SVGAGI in the germline V gene. The CDR3 runs to 14 residues. CDR3 in amino acids: CASKVYRAHYGYTF. CDR3 in DNA: TGTGCCAGCAAGGTATACAGGGCCCACTATGGCTACACCTTC.